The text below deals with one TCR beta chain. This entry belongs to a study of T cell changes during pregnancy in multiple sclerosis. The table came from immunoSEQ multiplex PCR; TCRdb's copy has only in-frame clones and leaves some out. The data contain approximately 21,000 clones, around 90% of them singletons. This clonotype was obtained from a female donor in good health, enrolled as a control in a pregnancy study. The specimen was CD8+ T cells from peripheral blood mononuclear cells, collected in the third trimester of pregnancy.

The CDR3 DNA reads TGTGCCAGCAGCCAAGAATATCTTATGTCGGAGGCTGGAGAGACCCAGTACTTC. This translates into CASSQEYLMSEAGETQYF. The chain combines TRBV4-2 with TRBJ2-5; possibly TRBD2 for D (5 bases). Germline assignment: CDR1 LGHNA and CDR2 YNFKEQ. The germline V and J ends were trimmed by 0 bases and 4 bases, with 21 bases remaining between them. The CDR3 loop spans 18 amino acids.